The TCR beta chain described here comes from a study of sequential checkpoint blockade in melanoma. Study-level information: Patients were randomized 1:1 to nivolumab-then-ipilimumab or ipilimumab-then-nivolumab first-line. Both treatment sequences were followed by maintenance nivolumab.

Looked up from germline, CDR1 is MNHNS and CDR2 is SASEGT. The CDR3 sequence is 16 residues long. V trimming: 0 bases; J trimming: 6 bases; junction bases outside the gene matches: 4. The treatment was: randomized to nivolumab then ipilimumab (arm A) or the reverse (arm B). Patients had received no earlier DNA-damaging chemotherapy. Live CD3+CD8+ CD19− CD56− cells were sorted from PBMCs. Method: immunoSEQ multiplex PCR; TCRdb's copy keeps in-frame clones and lacks some. The data hold about 30,000 clones, with 70% to 85% observed a single time. This clone was detected once. This TCR was recovered from a human donor with melanoma. The rearrangement joins TRBV6-1 to TRBJ2-2; TRBD1 matches 10 bases. Source: CD8+ T cells sorted from blood (inferred from file names), taken from a patient given nivolumab and ipilimumab in sequence. The CDR3 nucleotides read TGTGCCAGCAGTGAAGCGGGGACAGGGGATGCCGGGGAGCTGTTTTTT. It encodes CASSEAGTGDAGELFF.